These 27 T cell receptor beta chains came from one sample sequenced in a study of monozygotic twins with inflammatory bowel disease. Each CDR3 protein gets one entry in TCRdb, which reprocessed the 5' RACE reads and gives no DNA. Its clone listing holds some 300,000 distinct CDR3 sequences. Sequencing was performed on blood. All receptors derive from a human donor with ulcerative colitis or Crohn's disease, or a healthy co-twin of an affected twin (not recorded which).

The chain couples TRBV7-2 to TRBJ1-3. There are 17 residues in the CDR3. Germline V gene lookup returns CDR1 SGHTA and CDR2 FQGNSA. The chain's CDR3 is CASSLGVSFLSGNTIYF.

This chain links TRBV27 with TRBJ1-5. The length of the CDR3 is 14 residues. Germline assignment: CDR1 MNHEY and CDR2 SMNVEV (reference sequence). CDR3 region: CASSLSPRGQPQHF.

The rearrangement links TRBV4-3 to TRBJ2-3; lacking DNA, the TRBD1 call made by TCRdb goes unchecked. The CDR3 has 16 residues. In germline, CDR1 is LGHNA, CDR2 YSLEER. This chain's CDR3 is CASSPEGQGSTDTQYF.

This chain connects TRBV4-3 to TRBJ2-1; the TRBD1 assignment by TCRdb is unverifiable without DNA. The CDR3 is made up of 18 amino acids. Germline CDR1 LGHNA, CDR2 YSLEER. CDR3 region: CASSQDLGGGHSYNEQFF.

The rearrangement links TRBV5-5 to TRBJ2-5; TCRdb indicates TRBD2, and absent DNA this call remains unverified. Germline CDR1 reads SGHKS; CDR2 reads YYEKEE (reference sequence). The CDR3 is made up of 14 amino acids. Here the CDR3 reads CASSLGLARQTQYF.

The chain recombines TRBV7-9 with TRBJ2-7. Germline CDR1 is SEHNR and CDR2 is FQNEAQ (reference sequence). The CDR3 covers 12 residues. CDR3: CASSTGYYEQYF.

This chain uses TRBV7-8 with TRBJ2-1. Germline V gene lookup returns CDR1 SGHVS and CDR2 FQNEAQ. CDR3 length: 16 residues. CDR3 loop: CASSSVSSTPSNEQFF.

The rearrangement uses TRBV5-1 and TRBJ1-5; TCRdb picks TRBD1, but there is no DNA to check that call. CDR1 and CDR2 from the germline V gene are SGHRS and YFSETQ. The CDR3 totals 17 residues. The CDR3 is CASSAFPGSYSNQPQHF.

V usage is TRBV14 and J usage is TRBJ2-1; TCRdb outputs TRBD1, but without DNA this stays unchecked. The length of the CDR3 is 18 residues. Germline CDR1 SGHDN, CDR2 FVKESK. The CDR3: CASSQDSVRTGLYNEQFF.

This rearrangement joins TRBV27 to TRBJ1-6; TCRdb reports TRBD1, a call that lacks DNA to check it against. Germline V gene data show CDR1 as MNHEY and CDR2 as SMNVEV (reference sequence). This CDR3 contains 14 residues. This CDR3 is CASRPGQANSPLHF.

The rearrangement links TRBV29-1 to TRBJ2-5; TCRdb's D call, TRBD1, is unchecked because there is no DNA. Germline CDR1 reads SQVTM; CDR2 reads ANQGSEA. This CDR3 has 12 residues. The CDR3 here is CSVRTGRETQYF.

The chain couples TRBV20-1 to TRBJ2-7; the D call from TCRdb, TRBD1, cannot be confirmed without DNA. CDR1 and CDR2 (germline): DFQATT, SNEGSKA (reference sequence). The CDR3 is made up of 13 amino acids. The CDR3 spells CSASPGQDYEQYF.

The chain employs TRBV6-5 and TRBJ2-7; TCRdb reports TRBD1, a call that lacks DNA to check it against. The CDR3 is 13 amino acids. CDR1 is MNHEY and CDR2 is SVGAGI in the germline V gene. The CDR3 loop reads CASTKTGTYEQYF.

This rearrangement joins TRBV5-1 to TRBJ2-3; the TCRdb D gene call, TRBD1, has no DNA to confirm it. CDR1 is SGHRS and CDR2 is YFSETQ in the germline V gene. The CDR3 is 14 residues long. CDR3 sequence reads: CASSSGTATDTQYF.

The rearrangement joins TRBV5-1 to TRBJ2-6; there is no DNA to check the TCRdb D call of TRBD2. This CDR3 contains 18 residues. CDR1 and CDR2 (germline): SGHRS, YFSETQ. The CDR3 here is CASSSGGSGSSGANVLTF.

The V and J genes are TRBV15 and TRBJ2-1; the TCRdb call, TRBD2, lacks DNA for checking. The CDR3 extends over 16 amino acids. Germline values: CDR1 LNHNV, CDR2 YYDKDF (reference sequence). The CDR3: CATRERGAVSYNEQFF.

The chain carries TRBV10-3 and TRBJ2-3. This CDR3 contains 13 residues. Germline CDR1 reads ENHRY; CDR2 reads SYGVKD. CDR3: CAISKDSTDTQYF.

The chain has TRBV4-3 and TRBJ2-1. CDR1 and CDR2 from the germline V gene are LGHNA and YSLEER. The CDR3 totals 13 residues. CDR3 in amino acids: CASSQDLGWEQFF.

The V call is TRBV20-1, the J call TRBJ2-2; TCRdb calls TRBD2, which cannot be checked without DNA. This CDR3 is 15 amino acids long. CDR1 and CDR2 from the germline V gene are DFQATT and SNEGSKA (reference sequence). CDR3 protein: CSAYKRGGNTGELFF.

J is TRBJ1-5 and V is TRBV12-3 or TRBV12-4; TCRdb lists TRBD1, though no DNA is available to test this call. The CDR3 is made up of 15 amino acids. The CDR3 sequence: CASSGAGSAIQPQHF.

This chain joins TRBV19 and TRBJ2-7. CDR3 length equals 13 residues. Germline-derived CDR1 and CDR2 are LNHDA and SQIVND (reference sequence). The CDR3 region is CASSIESSYEQYF. The complete variable domain, with remaining parts taken from reference TRBV19 and TRBJ2-7, reads DGGITQSPKYLFRKEGQNVTLSCEQNLNHDAMYWYRQDPGQGLRLIYYSQIVNDFQKGDIAEGYSVSREKKESFPLTVTSAQKNPTAFYLCASSIESSYEQYFGPGTRLTVT.

The J gene is TRBJ2-3, the V gene TRBV5-1; TCRdb outputs TRBD1, but without DNA this stays unchecked. The CDR3 is made up of 16 amino acids. The germline CDR1 and CDR2 sequences are SGHRS and YFSETQ. The CDR3: CASSLGRGLATDTQYF.

This chain uses TRBV7-2 with TRBJ2-1. The CDR3 runs 12 residues. The germline V gene encodes CDR1 SGHTA and CDR2 FQGNSA. CDR3 sequence reads: CASSLDVGEQFF.

The chain has TRBV29-1 and TRBJ2-7. The CDR3 runs 11 residues. CDR1 SQVTM and CDR2 ANQGSEA come from the germline V gene. The CDR3 region is CSVGESYEQYF.

J is TRBJ2-3 and V is TRBV11-3; without DNA, the TCRdb call of TRBD2 cannot be checked. CDR3 length equals 16 residues. CDR1 is SGHNT and CDR2 is YENEEA in the germline V gene. CDR3 sequence reads: CASSLDAAGALTTQYF. The full variable domain, rest sourced from reference TRBV11-3 and TRBJ2-3, is EAGVVQSPRYKIIEKKQPVAFWCNPISGHNTLYWYLQNLGQGPELLIRYENEEAVDDSQLPKDRFSAERLKGVDSTLKIQPAELGDSAVYLCASSLDAAGALTTQYFGPGTRLTVL.

J is TRBJ2-2 and V is TRBV10-3; there is no DNA to check the TCRdb D call of TRBD2. CDR3 length: 15 residues. Per the germline V gene, CDR1 is ENHRY and CDR2 is SYGVKD. The CDR3 is CAISGTSGNTGELFF.

This sequence joins TRBV6-2 or TRBV6-3 and TRBJ2-5; TCRdb's D gene call, TRBD2, goes unchecked for lack of DNA. This CDR3 has 15 residues. From germline, CDR1 is MNHEY and CDR2 SVGEGT. The CDR3 here is CASSTGTSGQETQYF.